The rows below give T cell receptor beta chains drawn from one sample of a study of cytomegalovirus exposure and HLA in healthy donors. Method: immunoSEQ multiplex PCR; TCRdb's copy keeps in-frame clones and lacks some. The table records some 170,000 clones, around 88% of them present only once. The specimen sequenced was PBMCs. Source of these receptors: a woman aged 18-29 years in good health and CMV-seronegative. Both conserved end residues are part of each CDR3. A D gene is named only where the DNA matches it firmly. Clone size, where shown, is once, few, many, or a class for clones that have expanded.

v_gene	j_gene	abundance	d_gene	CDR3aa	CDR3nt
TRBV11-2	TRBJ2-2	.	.	CASSLGGHGELFF	TGTGCCAGCAGCTTAGGGGGCCACGGGGAGCTGTTTTTT
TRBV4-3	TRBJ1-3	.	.	CASSQDADTIYF	TGCGCCAGCAGCCAAGATGCGGACACCATATATTTT
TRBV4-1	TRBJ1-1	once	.	CASSQEAAGRGNTEAFF	TGCGCCAGCAGCCAAGAGGCGGCGGGTCGGGGGAACACTGAAGCTTTCTTT
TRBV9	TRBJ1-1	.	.	CASSVQGGLSEAFF	TGTGCCAGCAGCGTACAGGGTGGTTTGTCTGAAGCTTTCTTT
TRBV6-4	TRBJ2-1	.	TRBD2	CASSLTSGRAYEQFF	TGTGCCAGCAGCCTGACTAGCGGGAGGGCCTATGAGCAGTTCTTC
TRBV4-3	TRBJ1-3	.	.	CASSQDRGRAGNTIYF	TGCGCCAGCAGCCAAGATAGGGGCAGGGCTGGAAACACCATATATTTT
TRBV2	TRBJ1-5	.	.	CASSPEQGRGQPQHF	TGTGCCAGCAGCCCCGAACAGGGTCGAGGACAGCCCCAGCATTTT
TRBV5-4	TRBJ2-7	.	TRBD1	CASSLNTGVTYEQYF	TGTGCCAGCAGCTTGAATACAGGGGTAACCTACGAGCAGTACTTC
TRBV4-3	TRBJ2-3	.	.	CASTEGAGRADTQYF	TGCGCCAGCACCGAAGGGGCGGGACGGGCAGATACGCAGTATTTT
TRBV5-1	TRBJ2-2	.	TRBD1	CASRSRRGQGDGSTGELFF	TGCGCCAGCAGGTCTCGGCGGGGACAGGGGGACGGGAGCACCGGGGAGCTGTTTTTT
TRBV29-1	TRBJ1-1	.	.	CSVEGRVNTEAFF	TGCAGCGTGGAGGGTAGGGTGAACACTGAAGCTTTCTTT
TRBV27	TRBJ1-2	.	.	CASSLRRLPLDYGYTF	TGTGCCAGCAGTTTACGGCGACTGCCTCTTGACTATGGCTACACCTTC
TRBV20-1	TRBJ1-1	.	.	CAHQGRTEAFF	TGCGCTCATCAGGGGAGAACTGAAGCTTTCTTT
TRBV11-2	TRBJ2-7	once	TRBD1	CASSLSGTGVPYEQYF	TGTGCCAGCAGCTTATCTGGGACAGGGGTCCCCTACGAGCAGTACTTC
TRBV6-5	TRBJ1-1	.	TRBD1	CASIDRDSNTEAFF	TGTGCCAGCATCGACAGGGACTCGAACACTGAAGCTTTCTTT
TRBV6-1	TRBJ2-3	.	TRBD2	CASSEGTSGSNTQYF	TGTGCCAGCAGTGAAGGGACTAGCGGGAGTAATACGCAGTATTTT
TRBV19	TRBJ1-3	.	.	CRESGNTIYF	TGTCGGGAATCTGGAAACACCATATATTTT
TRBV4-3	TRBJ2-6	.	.	CASSQDESNSGANVLTF	TGCGCCAGCAGCCAAGATGAGTCCAACTCTGGGGCCAACGTCCTGACTTTC
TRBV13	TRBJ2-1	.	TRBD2	CASSLWTSGGLDNEQFF	TGTGCCAGCAGCCTTTGGACTAGCGGGGGCCTGGACAATGAGCAGTTCTTC
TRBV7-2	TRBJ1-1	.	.	CASSLESRNTEAFF	TGTGCCAGCAGCTTAGAAAGTAGAAACACTGAAGCTTTCTTT
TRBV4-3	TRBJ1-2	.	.	CASSLDLSPGVGGYTF	TGCGCCAGCAGCCTGGATTTAAGCCCGGGGGTAGGGGGCTACACCTTC
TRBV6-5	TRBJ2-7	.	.	CASSYRYRTAYEQYF	TGTGCCAGCAGTTACAGGTACAGAACGGCCTACGAGCAGTACTTC
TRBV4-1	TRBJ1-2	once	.	CASSQDQYGGLGYGYTF	TGCGCCAGCAGCCAAGATCAGTACGGGGGATTGGGTTATGGCTACACCTTC
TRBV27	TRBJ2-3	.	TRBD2	CASRDRLAGVTDTQYF	TGTGCCAGCAGGGATCGACTAGCGGGCGTCACAGATACGCAGTATTTT
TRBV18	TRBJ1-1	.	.	CASSPTGRRGEAFF	TGTGCCAGCTCACCGACAGGCCGGAGAGGTGAAGCTTTCTTT
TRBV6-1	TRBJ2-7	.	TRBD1	CASSAPDREQDEQYF	TGTGCCAGCAGTGCCCCGGACAGGGAGCAGGACGAGCAGTACTTC
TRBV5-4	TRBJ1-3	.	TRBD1	CASSLNRGRNTIYF	TGTGCCAGCAGCTTAAACAGGGGAAGAAACACCATATATTTT
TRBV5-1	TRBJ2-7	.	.	CASSSGGTAFPYEQYF	TGCGCCAGCAGCTCGGGGGGGACAGCCTTTCCCTACGAGCAGTACTTC
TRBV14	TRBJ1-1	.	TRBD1	CASSQAQGAYKAFF	TGTGCCAGCAGCCAAGCCCAGGGGGCTTACAAAGCTTTCTTT
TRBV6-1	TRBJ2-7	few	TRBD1	CASSESGTGSYEQYF	TGTGCCAGCAGTGAAAGTGGGACAGGGTCCTACGAGCAGTACTTC
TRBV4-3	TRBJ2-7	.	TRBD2	CASSQVPGGAYEQYF	TGCGCCAGCAGCCAAGTCCCGGGAGGAGCCTACGAGCAGTACTTC
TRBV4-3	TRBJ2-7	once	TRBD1	CASSQDLGTGSYEQYF	TGCGCCAGCAGCCAAGATCTGGGGACAGGTTCCTACGAGCAGTACTTC
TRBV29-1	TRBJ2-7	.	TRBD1	CSVENSGQGSEQYF	TGCAGCGTTGAAAACTCCGGACAGGGCTCCGAGCAGTACTTC
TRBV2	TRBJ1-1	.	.	CASSDRGAGTEAFF	TGTGCCAGCAGTGATCGGGGGGCTGGAACTGAAGCTTTCTTT
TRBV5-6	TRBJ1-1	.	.	CASSFDWSAEAFF	TGTGCCAGCAGCTTCGACTGGAGCGCTGAAGCTTTCTTT
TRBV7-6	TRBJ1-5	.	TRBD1	CASSPGQGSQPQHF	TGTGCCAGCAGTCCGGGACAGGGAAGCCAGCCCCAGCATTTT
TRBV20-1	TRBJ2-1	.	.	CSAPTHTGQFF	TGCAGTGCCCCAACACATACGGGGCAGTTCTTC
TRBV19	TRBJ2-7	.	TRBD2	CASSTSGEPYEQYF	TGTGCCAGTAGTACTAGCGGGGAGCCCTACGAGCAGTACTTC
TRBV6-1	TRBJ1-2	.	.	CASSPRQASNYGYTF	TGTGCCAGCAGTCCGCGACAGGCTTCTAACTATGGCTACACCTTC
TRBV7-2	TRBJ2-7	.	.	CASSSPGVAGFSYEQYF	TGTGCCAGCAGCTCACCTGGGGTTGCGGGATTTTCCTACGAGCAGTACTTC
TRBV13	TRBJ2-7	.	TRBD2	CASSPGSWASGRVSYEQYF	TGTGCCAGCTCCCCCGGCAGCTGGGCTAGCGGGAGGGTATCCTACGAGCAGTACTTC
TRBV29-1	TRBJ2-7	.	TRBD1	CSVEGGQGAYEQYF	TGCAGCGTTGAGGGGGGACAGGGGGCCTACGAGCAGTACTTC
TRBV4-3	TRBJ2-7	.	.	CASSQAVARTYEQYF	TGCGCCAGCAGCCAAGCTGTAGCACGGACCTACGAGCAGTACTTC
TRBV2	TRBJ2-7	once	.	CASSQTVSYEQYF	TGTGCCAGCAGTCAAACGGTCTCCTACGAGCAGTACTTC
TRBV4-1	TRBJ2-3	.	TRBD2	CASSQLAGSTDTQYF	TGCGCCAGCAGCCAACTAGCGGGGAGCACAGATACGCAGTATTTT
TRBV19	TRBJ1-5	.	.	CASSMGGGVNQPQHF	TGTGCCAGTAGTATGGGAGGGGGAGTCAATCAGCCCCAGCATTTT
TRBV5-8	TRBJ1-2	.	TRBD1	CASSLEGQGAEGYTF	TGTGCCAGCAGCTTGGAGGGACAGGGGGCGGAAGGCTACACCTTC
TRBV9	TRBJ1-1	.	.	CASSVEPQNTEAFF	TGTGCCAGCAGCGTGGAGCCCCAGAACACTGAAGCTTTCTTT
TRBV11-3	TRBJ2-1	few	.	CASSAASYNEQFF	TGTGCCAGCAGCGCTGCGAGCTACAATGAGCAGTTCTTC
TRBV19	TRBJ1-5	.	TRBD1	CASSMWQGGNQPQHF	TGTGCCAGTAGTATGTGGCAGGGGGGCAATCAGCCCCAGCATTTT